The entry below gives a single TCR beta chain sequence along with its context. This clone was seen just once. Its specific antigen is unknown. No base quality values were provided; no much bigger clone lies one nucleotide off. These data originate in a study of blood T cell repertoires in COVID-19 (dated by TCRdb to 2018 to 2021). About the study as a whole: Samples covering the acute and convalescent phases of COVID-19 were provided by collaborators in the United States, Italy and Spain. The prospective study material was composed of cDNA or gDNA derived from T cells, B-cell-depleted T cells, or PBMCs. Deeply sampled blood TCRbeta repertoires from subjects exposed to, actively infected with, or recovered from COVID-19 were included in the dataset. A freely available public database, intended as a resource for researchers studying the immune response to SARS-CoV-2, is where the repertoires were released. The samples were drawn from two sources: the first 160 participants of the ongoing ImmuneRACE study, and 950 to 1,500 subjects contributed by 6 global collaborators. A de-identified subject ID, COVID-19 status, age in years and sex were almost always included in the sample metadata. Where HLA class I and class II types were available, the types were taken from metadata supplied by the sample provider, not from assay-based typing. Beyond this particular receptor, the publication reports: The amount of clinical and demographic metadata varied by source and participant and was provided uncurated.

TCRbeta CDR3 regions were amplified from genomic DNA by means of the immunoSEQ Assay, a bias-controlled multiplex PCR. In the authors' own workflow: Within the assay, amplification of reference gene primers was used to estimate how many nucleated cells each sample contained. To quantify the absolute abundance of each unique TCRbeta CDR3 rearrangement, sequence reads were collapsed and filtered. Productive Simpson clonality was computed per sample as the square root of Simpson's diversity index over productive rearrangements. The table was pulled from immuneACCESS by TCRdb, which kept in-frame rearrangements only. Such tables lose some clones; where checked, under half of the loss comes from unresolved V genes, and the rest has no known cause. V, J and clone size derive from that table, while D and trimming were established from the DNA sequence. The sample table contains 190,000 or so clones; only one count was recorded for approximately 86% of them. 10% of the sample rests with the top ten.

From its cysteine to its phenylalanine, the CDR3 spans 17 amino acids. The only DNA kept is the CDR3, 51 bases in frame from the first base. Sequences MNHEY (CDR1) and SMNVEV (CDR2) are obtained from the germline V gene (reference sequence). Cut back by 0 bases and 0 bases, the V and J ends lie 12 bases apart. Enrolling through a virtual design, the prospective study's participants ranged in age from about 18 to 89 years and lived across about two dozen United States geographic areas. In the prospective study, participants were assigned to cohorts based on the clinical history participants reported in a screening survey and a study questionnaire. Mobile phlebotomists in the prospective study collected whole blood, serum and a nasopharyngeal or oropharyngeal swab from every participant. Prospective study participants could optionally give additional blood draws and questionnaires over a roughly two-month period. Blood samples from the prospective study were shipped frozen or at room temperature prior to DNA extraction.

The specimen sequenced was PBMCs or T cells enriched from blood (not recorded which). This TCR was recovered from a man between 18 and 35 years old with acute COVID-19. The rearrangement combines TRBV27 with TRBJ1-3, with the D gene not confidently named. Here the CDR3 is given as CASSLSAVPGSGNTIYF. The DNA reads TGTGCCAGCAGTTTATCAGCAGTTCCAGGCTCTGGAAACACCATATATTTT.